These T cell receptor beta chains were read from a single sample in a study of T cells in pancreatic ductal adenocarcinoma. Generated by immunoSEQ multiplex PCR, the TCRdb table keeps only in-frame clones and is missing some. Among 25,000 to 35,000 clones, approximately 94% were seen once, and the ten largest hold roughly 2%. Sequencing was done on a sample of PBMCs. Receptor source: a human donor with pancreatic ductal adenocarcinoma. Both conserved end residues are part of each CDR3. A D gene is named only where the DNA matches it firmly. The listing skips clone size in some rows; elsewhere it reads once, few, many or a size class.

.	.	12	TRBV6-5	TRBJ1-1	TGTGCCAGCAGTTACTCTAGAGGTGAAGCTTTCTTT	CASSYSRGEAFF
.	.	13	TRBV5-1	TRBJ2-7	TGTGCCAGCAGCCAAAGAATCGCTTGGGAGCAGTACTTC	CASSQRIAWEQYF
.	.	17	TRBV5-4	TRBJ1-3	TGCGCCAGCAGCCAAGATCCGGGGCCGTTCTCTGGAAACACCATATATTTT	CASSQDPGPFSGNTIYF
TRBD1	.	13	TRBV6-6	TRBJ2-7	TGTGCCAGCTCAGACAGGGCAAGGTACGAGCAGTACTTC	CASSDRARYEQYF
.	.	13	TRBV23-1	TRBJ1-2	TGCGCCAGCAGTCGCTCCTTTCACTATGGCTACACCTTC	CASSRSFHYGYTF
.	.	12	TRBV6-5	TRBJ2-5	TGTGCCAGCAGTTCATTAGGAGAGACCCAGTACTTC	CASSSLGETQYF
.	.	11	TRBV11-3	TRBJ2-1	TGTGCCAGCGCAGGATTCTATGAGCAGTTCTTC	CASAGFYEQFF
.	.	18	TRBV19	TRBJ1-5	TGTGCCAGTAGTCCCCCTCCCCGGGCCCGAAATAGCAATCAGCCCCAGCATTTT	CASSPPPRARNSNQPQHF
TRBD1	.	13	TRBV6-4	TRBJ2-1	TGTGCCAGCAGCAAGGAGCCCGGGACAGGGACCCTCTTC	CASSKEPGTGTLF
TRBD1	.	14	TRBV6-5	TRBJ1-2	TGTGCCAGCAGAAGGGGGACAGGGGGCTATGGCTACACCTTC	CASRRGTGGYGYTF
.	.	13	TRBV11-2	TRBJ2-7	TGTGCCAGCAGCTTAGAATCTGGGTACGAGCAGTACTTC	CASSLESGYEQYF
.	.	15	TRBV7-2	TRBJ2-3	TGTGCCAGCAGCGCCTCGGCCCTCCCCCAAGATACGCAGTATTTT	CASSASALPQDTQYF
.	.	14	TRBV5-5	TRBJ2-7	TGTGCCAGCAGCTTGGTAGAGCGGTCCTACGAGCAGTACTTC	CASSLVERSYEQYF
.	.	14	TRBV5-1	TRBJ2-5	TGCGCCAGCAGCTTGCTCACGGGACAAGAGACCCAGTACTTC	CASSLLTGQETQYF
.	once	13	TRBV6-5	TRBJ1-2	TGTGCCAGCAGTTACATCAGGCTCAGGGGCTACACCTTC	CASSYIRLRGYTF
TRBD2	.	17	TRBV6-1	TRBJ2-6	TGTGCCAGCAGTGAGGCTAGCGGGAGGGCTGGGGCCAACGTCCTGACTTTC	CASSEASGRAGANVLTF
TRBD1	.	15	TRBV6-1	TRBJ1-1	TGTGCCAGCAGTGACCAGGGGGCTGACGTCACTGAAGCTTTCTTT	CASSDQGADVTEAFF
.	.	15	TRBV15	TRBJ2-2	TGTGCCACCAGCAGATACAGGGAGGGCACCGGGGAGCTGTTTTTT	CATSRYREGTGELFF
.	.	16	TRBV13	TRBJ2-7	TGTGCCAGCAGCTTAGGTGGGGGCAGGGGCCCCTACGAGCAGTACTTC	CASSLGGGRGPYEQYF
.	.	14	TRBV28	TRBJ2-3	TGTGCCAGCAGTTCACTGACTAGCACAGATACGCAGTATTTT	CASSSLTSTDTQYF
.	.	13	TRBV4-3	TRBJ2-7	TGCGCCAGCAGCCAAGTTCGCTGGGACGAGCAGTACTTC	CASSQVRWDEQYF
.	.	15	TRBV7-9	TRBJ1-5	TGTGCCAGCAGCTTAGGGGGCTATAGCAATCAGCCCCAGCATTTT	CASSLGGYSNQPQHF
.	.	16	TRBV13	TRBJ2-5	TGTGCCAGCAGCTTACCTCCGCTACTTAACGGAGAGACCCAGTACTTC	CASSLPPLLNGETQYF
.	.	11	TRBV7-2	TRBJ2-7	TGTGCCAGCAGCCCCGCTAACGAGCAGTACTTC	CASSPANEQYF
.	.	14	TRBV19	TRBJ2-7	TGTGCCAGTAGTATAGTTGGGGTAAGCCACGAGCAGTACTTC	CASSIVGVSHEQYF
.	.	16	TRBV6-1	TRBJ1-3	TGTGCCAGCAGTGAAATGGGACCACACTCTGGAAACACCATATATTTT	CASSEMGPHSGNTIYF
.	.	14	TRBV11-2	TRBJ2-1	TGTGCCAGCAGCCCCCGAAGGGGCCGGGGTGAGCAGTTCTTC	CASSPRRGRGEQFF
.	.	13	TRBV11-2	TRBJ2-4	TGTGCCAGCAGCTTAGGCAAGCAGAACATTCAGTACTTC	CASSLGKQNIQYF
TRBD2	.	15	TRBV11-2	TRBJ2-1	TGTGCCAGCTCCCCGGCGGGGCGGGAGAGCAGTGAGCAGTTCTTC	CASSPAGRESSEQFF
TRBD1	.	16	TRBV4-1	TRBJ1-2	TGCGCCAGCAGCCAAGACCGACAGGGAAGGAACTATGGCTACACCTTC	CASSQDRQGRNYGYTF
.	.	11	TRBV5-5	TRBJ1-1	TGTGCCAGCAGCTTCGTCCAGGAAGCTTTCTTT	CASSFVQEAFF
.	.	11	TRBV20-1	TRBJ2-5	TGCAGTGCCGGGCTAAAAGAGACCCAGTACTTC	CSAGLKETQYF
.	.	14	TRBV19	TRBJ2-1	TGTGCCAGTAGTATAAGGCAGGGATACAATGAGCAGTTCTTC	CASSIRQGYNEQFF
TRBD1	.	12	TRBV30	TRBJ2-7	TGTGCCTGGGGGACAGTCTCCTACGAGCAGTACTTC	CAWGTVSYEQYF
.	.	14	TRBV7-2	TRBJ2-5	TGTGCCAGCAGCTTAGCAGGACTTCTAGAGACCCAGTACTTC	CASSLAGLLETQYF
.	.	14	TRBV28	TRBJ1-3	TGTGCCAGCAGTCCCCAGGGCTCAGGAAACACCATATATTTT	CASSPQGSGNTIYF
TRBD1	.	18	TRBV28	TRBJ1-5	TGTGCCAGCAGTTCGCCCACAGGGGAATTCCTTGGGAATCAGCCCCAGCATTTT	CASSSPTGEFLGNQPQHF
.	.	14	TRBV18	TRBJ1-1	TGTGCCAGCTCACTCGGGGGGCTGAACACTGAAGCTTTCTTT	CASSLGGLNTEAFF
.	.	15	TRBV6-5	TRBJ1-5	TGTGCCAGCAGTTCGGGTCAGGGGAACGGGCAGCCCCAGCATTTT	CASSSGQGNGQPQHF
.	once	16	TRBV7-8	TRBJ1-5	TGTGCCAGCAGCTTAGCCCCCCCTGCTTTCAATCAGCCCCAGCATTTT	CASSLAPPAFNQPQHF
TRBD1	.	14	TRBV6-1	TRBJ1-1	TGTGCCAGCAGTGACCTGACAGGGAGAACTGAAGCTTTCTTT	CASSDLTGRTEAFF
TRBD2	.	15	TRBV6-5	TRBJ2-1	TGTGCCAGCAGTTACGTAGCGGGAGGCAGCAATGAGCAGTTCTTC	CASSYVAGGSNEQFF
TRBD1	.	15	TRBV28	TRBJ2-1	TGTGCCAGCACCCCATCCGGGACAGGGTGGGATGAGCAGTTCTTC	CASTPSGTGWDEQFF
.	.	15	TRBV6-6	TRBJ1-1	TGTGCCAGCAGTTACTCTGCAGGGGTTGGCACTGAAGCTTTCTTT	CASSYSAGVGTEAFF
.	.	14	TRBV7-2	TRBJ1-2	TGTGCCAGCAGCTTAAAGGGGGTAGAGTATGGCTACACCTTC	CASSLKGVEYGYTF
.	once	13	TRBV7-2	TRBJ2-3	TGTGCCAGCAGCTTAGATGGTGGAGATACGCAGTATTTT	CASSLDGGDTQYF
.	.	15	TRBV4-3	TRBJ2-1	TGCGCCAGCAGCCTGGGTGCGGGCTCAACAAATGAGCAGTTCTTC	CASSLGAGSTNEQFF
TRBD1	.	14	TRBV27	TRBJ1-2	TGTGCCAGCGGGGGACAGGGTACTAACTATGGCTACACCTTC	CASGGQGTNYGYTF
.	.	14	TRBV4-1	TRBJ2-1	TGCGCCAGCAGCCAAGAGAAGGGGATCGATGAGCAGTTCTTC	CASSQEKGIDEQFF
.	.	14	TRBV6-6	TRBJ2-3	TGTGCCAGCAGTTCCCCAGGCAGAACAGATACGCAGTATTTT	CASSSPGRTDTQYF
TRBD1	few	15	TRBV7-9	TRBJ1-1	TGTGCCAGCAGCTTAGCCAACGCAGGGGGCGCGTCCGCTTTCTTT	CASSLANAGGASAFF
TRBD1	.	15	TRBV27	TRBJ1-6	TGTGCCAGCAGTTTAGGGACAGGGTATAATTCACCCCTCCACTTT	CASSLGTGYNSPLHF
TRBD1	.	15	TRBV6-4	TRBJ2-3	TGTGCCAGCAGTGACCCGACAGGGGGCATAGATACGCAGTATTTT	CASSDPTGGIDTQYF